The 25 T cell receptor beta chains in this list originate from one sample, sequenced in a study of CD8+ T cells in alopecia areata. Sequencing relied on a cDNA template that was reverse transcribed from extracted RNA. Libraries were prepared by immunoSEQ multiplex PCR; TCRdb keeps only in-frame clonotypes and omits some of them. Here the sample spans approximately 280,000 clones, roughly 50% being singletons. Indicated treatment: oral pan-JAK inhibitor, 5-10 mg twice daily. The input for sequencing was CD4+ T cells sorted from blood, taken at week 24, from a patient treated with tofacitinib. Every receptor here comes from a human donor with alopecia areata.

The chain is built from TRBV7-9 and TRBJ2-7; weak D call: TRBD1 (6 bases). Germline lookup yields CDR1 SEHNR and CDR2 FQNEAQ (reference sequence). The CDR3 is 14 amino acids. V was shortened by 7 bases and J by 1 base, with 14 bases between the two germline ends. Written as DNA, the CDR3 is TGTGCCAGCAAGGGGATAGGGGGTTCCTACGAGCAGTACTTC. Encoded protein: CASKGIGGSYEQYF.

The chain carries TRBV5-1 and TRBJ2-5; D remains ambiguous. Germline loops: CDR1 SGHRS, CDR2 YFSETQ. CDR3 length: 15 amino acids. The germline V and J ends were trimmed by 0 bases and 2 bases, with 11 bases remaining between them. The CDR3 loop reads CASSLEALRQETQYF. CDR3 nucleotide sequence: TGCGCCAGCAGCTTGGAGGCACTGCGGCAAGAGACCCAGTACTTC.

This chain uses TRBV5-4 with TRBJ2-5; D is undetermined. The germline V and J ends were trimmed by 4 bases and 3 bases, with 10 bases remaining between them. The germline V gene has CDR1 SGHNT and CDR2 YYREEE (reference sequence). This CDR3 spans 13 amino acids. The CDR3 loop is CASSLQYEETQYF. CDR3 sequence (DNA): TGTGCCAGCAGCCTGCAATACGAAGAGACCCAGTACTTC.

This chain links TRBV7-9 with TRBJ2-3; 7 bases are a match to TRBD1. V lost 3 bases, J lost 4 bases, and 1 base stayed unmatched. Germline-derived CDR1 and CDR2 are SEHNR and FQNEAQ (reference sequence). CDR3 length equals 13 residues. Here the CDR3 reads CASSLRGPDTQYF. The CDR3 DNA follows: TGTGCCAGCAGCTTGAGGGGGCCAGATACGCAGTATTTT.

The CDR3 is CASSLGTGGEQYF. Here the CDR3 DNA reads TGTGCCAGCAGCTTAGGAACAGGGGGCGAGCAGTACTTC. The rearrangement uses TRBV11-1 and TRBJ2-7, with 8 bases aligning to TRBD1. From germline, CDR1 is SGHAT and CDR2 FQDESV (reference sequence). V was clipped by 1 base and J by 6 bases; unmatched bases: 2. The CDR3 spans 13 residues.

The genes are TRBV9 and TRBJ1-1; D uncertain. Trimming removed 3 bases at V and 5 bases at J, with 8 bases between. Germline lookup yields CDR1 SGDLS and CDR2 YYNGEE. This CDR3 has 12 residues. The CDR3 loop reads CASSDVGTEAFF. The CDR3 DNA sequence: TGTGCCAGCAGCGATGTGGGTACTGAAGCTTTCTTT.

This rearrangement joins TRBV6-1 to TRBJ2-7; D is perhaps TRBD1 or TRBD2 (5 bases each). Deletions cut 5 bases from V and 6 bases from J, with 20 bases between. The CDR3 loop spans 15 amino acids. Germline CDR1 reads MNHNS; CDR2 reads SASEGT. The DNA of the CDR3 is TGTGCCAGCAGTCAAAATCCGGGACCCTTGGGCGAGCAGTACTTC. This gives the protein CASSQNPGPLGEQYF.

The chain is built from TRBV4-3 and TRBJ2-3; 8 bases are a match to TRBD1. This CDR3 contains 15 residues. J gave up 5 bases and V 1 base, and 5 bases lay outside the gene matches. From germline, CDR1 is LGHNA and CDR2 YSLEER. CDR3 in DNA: TGCGCCAGCAGCCAAGGGGGAACAGGGGGAGATACGCAGTATTTT. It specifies CASSQGGTGGDTQYF.

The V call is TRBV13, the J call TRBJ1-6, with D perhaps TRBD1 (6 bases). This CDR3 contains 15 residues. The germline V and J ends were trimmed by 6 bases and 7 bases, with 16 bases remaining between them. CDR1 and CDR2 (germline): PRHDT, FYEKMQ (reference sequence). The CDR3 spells CASRSDSPRNSPLHF. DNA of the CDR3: TGTGCCAGCAGGTCGGACAGTCCACGGAATTCACCCCTCCACTTT.

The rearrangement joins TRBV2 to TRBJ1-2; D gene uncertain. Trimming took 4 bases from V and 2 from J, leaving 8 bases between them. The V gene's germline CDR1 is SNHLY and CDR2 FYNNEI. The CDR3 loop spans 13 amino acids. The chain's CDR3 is CASSGSGNYGYTF. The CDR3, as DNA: TGTGCCAGCAGTGGGTCAGGCAACTATGGCTACACCTTC.

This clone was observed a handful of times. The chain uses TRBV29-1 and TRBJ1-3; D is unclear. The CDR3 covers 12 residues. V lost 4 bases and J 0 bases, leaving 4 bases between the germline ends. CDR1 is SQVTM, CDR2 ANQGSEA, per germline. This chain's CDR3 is CSVVSSGNTIYF. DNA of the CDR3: TGCAGCGTTGTCAGCTCTGGAAACACCATATATTTT. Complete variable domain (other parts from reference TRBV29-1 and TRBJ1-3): SAVISQKPSRDICQRGTSLTIQCQVDSQVTMMFWYRQQPGQSLTLIATANQGSEATYESGFVIDKFPISRPNLTFSTLTVSNMSPEDSSIYLCSVVSSGNTIYFGEGSWLTVV.

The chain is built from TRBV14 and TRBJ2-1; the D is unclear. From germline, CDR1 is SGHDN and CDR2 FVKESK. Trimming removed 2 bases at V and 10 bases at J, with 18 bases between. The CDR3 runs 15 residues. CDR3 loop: CASSQLSPMDGEQFF. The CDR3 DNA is TGTGCCAGCAGCCAACTGTCACCAATGGACGGCGAGCAGTTCTTC.

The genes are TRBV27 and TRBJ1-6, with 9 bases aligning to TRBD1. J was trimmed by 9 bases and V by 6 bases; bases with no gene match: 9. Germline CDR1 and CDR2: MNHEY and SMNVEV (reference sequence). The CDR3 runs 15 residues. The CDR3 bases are TGTGCCAGCAGACCCGGGACAGGGTTGGGTTCACCCCTCCACTTT. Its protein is CASRPGTGLGSPLHF.

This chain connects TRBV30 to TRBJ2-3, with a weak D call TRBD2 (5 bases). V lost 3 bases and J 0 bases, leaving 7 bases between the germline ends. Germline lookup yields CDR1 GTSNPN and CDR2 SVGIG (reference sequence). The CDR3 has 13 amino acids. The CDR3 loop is CAWRRTSTDTQYF. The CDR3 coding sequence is TGTGCCTGGAGAAGGACTAGCACAGATACGCAGTATTTT.

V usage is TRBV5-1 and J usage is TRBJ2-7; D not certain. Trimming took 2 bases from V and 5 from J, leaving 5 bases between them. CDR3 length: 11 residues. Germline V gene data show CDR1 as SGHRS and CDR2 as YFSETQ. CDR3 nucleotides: TGCGCCAGCAGCTTTGACGACGAGCAGTACTTC. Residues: CASSFDDEQYF.

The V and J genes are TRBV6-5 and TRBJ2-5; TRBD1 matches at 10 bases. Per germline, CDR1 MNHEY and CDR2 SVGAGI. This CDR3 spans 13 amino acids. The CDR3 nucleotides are TGTGCTGGACAGGGGGTTTCAGAGGAGACCCAGTACTTC. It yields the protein CAGQGVSEETQYF.

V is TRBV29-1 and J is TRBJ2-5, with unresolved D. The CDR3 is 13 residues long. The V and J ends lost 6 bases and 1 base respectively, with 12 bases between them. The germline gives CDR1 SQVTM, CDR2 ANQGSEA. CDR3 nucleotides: TGCAGCGTACGAAAGTTATTCCAAGAGACCCAGTACTTC. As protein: CSVRKLFQETQYF.

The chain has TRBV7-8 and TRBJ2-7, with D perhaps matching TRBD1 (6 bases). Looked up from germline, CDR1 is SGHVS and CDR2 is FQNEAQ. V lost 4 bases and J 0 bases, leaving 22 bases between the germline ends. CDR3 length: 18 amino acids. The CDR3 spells CASSSVAIRGIRSYEQYF. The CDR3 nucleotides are TGTGCCAGCAGCTCCGTGGCGATCAGGGGTATACGCTCCTACGAGCAGTACTTC.

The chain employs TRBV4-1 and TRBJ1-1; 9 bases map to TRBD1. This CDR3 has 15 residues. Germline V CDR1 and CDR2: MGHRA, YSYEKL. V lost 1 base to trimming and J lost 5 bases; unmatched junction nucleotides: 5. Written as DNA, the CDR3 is TGCGCCAGCAGCCAAGGGTGGACAGGGGCTACTGAAGCTTTCTTT. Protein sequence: CASSQGWTGATEAFF.

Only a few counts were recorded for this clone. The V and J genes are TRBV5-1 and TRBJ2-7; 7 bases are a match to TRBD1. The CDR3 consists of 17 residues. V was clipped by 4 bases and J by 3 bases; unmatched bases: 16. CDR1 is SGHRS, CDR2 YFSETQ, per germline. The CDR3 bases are TGCGCCAGCAGCCTGGAACCGAGCCCGGGACAGCACTACGAGCAGTACTTC. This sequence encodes CASSLEPSPGQHYEQYF.

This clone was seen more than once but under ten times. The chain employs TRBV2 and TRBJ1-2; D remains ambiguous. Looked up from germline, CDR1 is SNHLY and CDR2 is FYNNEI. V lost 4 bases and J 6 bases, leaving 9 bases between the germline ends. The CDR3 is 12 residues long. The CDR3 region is CASSVKVDGYTF. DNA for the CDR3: TGTGCCAGCAGTGTGAAGGTGGATGGCTACACCTTC.

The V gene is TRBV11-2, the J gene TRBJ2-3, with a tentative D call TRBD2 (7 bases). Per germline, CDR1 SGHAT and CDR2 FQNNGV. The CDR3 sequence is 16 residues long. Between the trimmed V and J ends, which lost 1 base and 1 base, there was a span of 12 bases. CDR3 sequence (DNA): TGTGCCAGCAGCTTAGGTGGGGGGGCCGGCACAGATACGCAGTATTTT. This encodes CASSLGGGAGTDTQYF.

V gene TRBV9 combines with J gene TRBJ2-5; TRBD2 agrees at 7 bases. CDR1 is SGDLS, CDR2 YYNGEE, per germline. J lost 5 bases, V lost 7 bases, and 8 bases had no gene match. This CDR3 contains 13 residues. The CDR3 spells CASGIGGIETQYF. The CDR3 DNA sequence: TGTGCCAGCGGTATCGGGGGGATTGAGACCCAGTACTTC.

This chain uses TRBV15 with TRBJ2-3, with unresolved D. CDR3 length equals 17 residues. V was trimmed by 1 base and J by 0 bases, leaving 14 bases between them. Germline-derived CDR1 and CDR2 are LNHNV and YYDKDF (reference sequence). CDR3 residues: CATSRGIGDLSTDTQYF. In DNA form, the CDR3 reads TGTGCCACCAGCAGAGGTATAGGAGACCTGAGCACAGATACGCAGTATTTT.

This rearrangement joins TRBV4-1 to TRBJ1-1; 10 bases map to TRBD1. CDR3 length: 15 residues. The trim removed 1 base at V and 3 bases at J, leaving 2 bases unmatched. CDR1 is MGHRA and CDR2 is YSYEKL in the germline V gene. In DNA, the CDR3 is TGCGCCAGCAGCCAAGGGGGGACAGGGGACACTGAAGCTTTCTTT. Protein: CASSQGGTGDTEAFF.